One T cell receptor beta chain is described in this entry. The antigen remains undetermined. The junction had 3 bases not matched to a gene; V was cut back by 4 bases and J by 0 bases. This CDR3 spans 15 amino acids. Germline lookup yields CDR1 SGHRS and CDR2 YFSETQ. Based on clinical symptoms, serum thyroxine and TRAb, thyroid ultrasound and orbital computed tomography, diagnoses were reached. Fresh peripheral blood, around 9.5 ml, yielded the PBMCs. RNA transcripts yielded amplified TCR beta CDR3 regions. The TCR CDR3 first-round RT-PCR relied on the HTBI primer set. TCRdb reprocessed the multiplex PCR reads via MiXCR and lists one record per CDR3 protein. The sample carries over 300,000 distinct CDR3 sequences, approximately 15% recorded once. This entry belongs to a study of T cells in Graves' hyperthyroidism and ophthalmopathy. General observations from the study: Most clonotypes that expanded in the thyroid above 0.001 also showed up in blood.

This clonotype was sampled from a woman aged 55-69 years with Graves' hyperthyroidism. This chain joins TRBV5-1 and TRBJ2-1; 8 positions agree with TRBD2. Sequences were obtained from blood. The CDR3 nucleotides read TGCGCCAGCAGCGCCGGACTAGCCTCCTACAATGAGCAGTTCTTC. Translation gives CASSAGLASYNEQFF.